This T cell receptor (beta chain) was sequenced for a study of OX40 agonist ivuxolimab in advanced cancers. The wider study: Ivuxolimab, an antibody that agonizes OX40 (CD134), was administered to the patients.

Using immunoSEQ multiplex PCR, the repertoire was profiled, and TCRdb retains in-frame clones only, with some absent. This table has fewer than 65,000 clones, about nine tenths appearing once. Germline V gene data show CDR1 as SEHNR and CDR2 as FQNEAQ (reference sequence). The ends were cut back, 4 bases at V and 0 bases at J, with 24 bases in the middle. The CDR3 loop spans 19 amino acids. The chain combines TRBV7-9 with TRBJ2-5, with D possibly TRBD1 on 5 matching bases. Sequenced material: CD4+ or CD8+ T cells sorted from blood, taken in a trial of the OX40 agonist ivuxolimab. The source of this sequence is an adult with an advanced solid tumor such as melanoma, head and neck, liver or kidney cancer. CDR3 sequence reads: CASSSLFDLGHTYQETQYF. CDR3 nucleotide sequence: TGTGCCAGCAGCTCCTTATTCGATCTAGGACACACTTACCAAGAGACCCAGTACTTC.